The sequence of this T cell receptor beta chain was determined in a study of control samples from healthy donors and cancer patients. Trimming shortened V by 6 bases and J by 0 bases, and 18 bases separated the two germline ends. CDR1 KGHSH and CDR2 LQKENI come from the germline V gene. There are 18 residues in the CDR3. TCRdb's copy holds only in-frame clones and misses some; the assay was immunoSEQ multiplex PCR. The table records about 140,000 clones, 88% of them present only once. The TCR originated in a woman in her twenties or thirties in good health. The chain has TRBV18 and TRBJ1-6; D is undetermined. The sample taken for sequencing was blood. CDR3 loop: CASSPAETGSSYNSPLHF. The CDR3 DNA follows: TGTGCCAGCTCCCCAGCAGAGACGGGAAGCTCCTATAATTCACCCCTCCACTTT. The entire variable domain, with the rest obtained from reference TRBV18 and TRBJ1-6, is as follows: NAGVMQNPRHLVRRRGQEARLRCSPMKGHSHVYWYRQLPEEGLKFMVYLQKENIIDESGMPKERFSAEFPKEGPSILRIQQVVRGDSAAYFCASSPAETGSSYNSPLHFGNGTRLTVT.